A single TCR beta chain is shown here with its context. Its target is not known. The CDR3 contains 13 residues. The V gene end was trimmed by 5 bases and the J gene end by 6 bases; junction bases not matched to a gene: 4. CDR1 and CDR2 (germline): MGHDK, SYGVNS. These data come from a study of CD8 T cells in Susac syndrome. Study-level results: Clonal expansion was not observed in the Susac syndrome CD4+ T cell repertoires.

Reverse transcription of 0.5 to 1 ug RNA was carried out with random hexamers. Amplification of TCR beta CDR3 spanned 54 Vbeta and 13 Jbeta via immunoSEQ multiplex PCR. Each CDR3 protein gets one entry after TCRdb re-called the immunoSEQ multiplex PCR reads with MiXCR. Among some 170,000 distinct CDR3 sequences listed, just under 95% were seen once. CD8+ and CD4+ T cells from blood underwent TCR beta sequencing. The V and J genes are TRBV25-1 and TRBJ1-5; 7 nucleotides line up with TRBD1. Sequencing was carried out using CD4+ T cells from PBMCs. This TCR was recovered from a human donor with Susac syndrome. CDR3 in amino acids: CASSSGGSQPQHF. The CDR3 nucleotides are TGTGCCAGCAGTTCAGGGGGAAGTCAGCCCCAGCATTTT.